A selection of T cell receptor beta chains follows, all from one sample in a study of blood T cell repertoires in COVID-19. Profiling relied on immunoSEQ multiplex PCR, and the TCRdb table lists in-frame clones only, not all of them. This table holds 110,000 or so clones, around 82% found once. The sequenced material came from peripheral blood. The origin of the receptors is a human donor in a cohort sampled during active COVID-19. CDR3s include the opening cysteine and the closing phenylalanine or tryptophan. D genes are given only for firm matches. Where a row states a size, it is once, few, many or the class of an expanded clone; other rows omit it.

TRBD1	TRBV3-1/TRBV3-2	once	TRBJ1-6	CASSKRGQGFNSPLHF	TGTGCCAGCAGCAAAAGGGGGCAGGGGTTCAATTCACCCCTCCACTTT
TRBD1	TRBV15	NA	TRBJ1-6	CATSGLRTGSDSPLHF	TGTGCCACCAGCGGCCTCAGGACAGGGAGCGATTCACCCCTCCACTTT
NA	TRBV12-3/TRBV12-4	once	TRBJ2-7	CASSLRGLYEQYF	TGTGCCAGCAGTTTACGGGGTTTGTACGAGCAGTACTTC
NA	TRBV11-2	NA	TRBJ1-1	CASSLSGGMNTEAFF	TGTGCCAGCAGCTTATCCGGGGGGATGAACACTGAAGCTTTCTTT
TRBD2	TRBV4-3	NA	TRBJ2-1	CASSQVSHSGGANEQFF	TGCGCCAGCAGCCAAGTTTCCCATAGCGGGGGGGCCAATGAGCAGTTCTTC
NA	TRBV2	NA	TRBJ2-3	CASRTTLPTDTQYF	TGTGCCAGCAGGACGACACTCCCCACAGATACGCAGTATTTT
TRBD2	TRBV5-4	few	TRBJ2-7	CASSLIAGGDEQYF	TGTGCCAGCAGCTTGATTGCGGGGGGGGACGAGCAGTACTTC
TRBD2	TRBV6-2/TRBV6-3	NA	TRBJ2-1	CASSSRLAGAGVSYNEQFF	TGTGCCAGCAGTAGCAGGCTAGCGGGGGCCGGCGTCTCCTACAATGAGCAGTTCTTC
TRBD2	TRBV7-7	NA	TRBJ2-3	CASSRGSGGTDTQYF	TGTGCCAGCAGCCGTGGAAGCGGGGGCACAGATACGCAGTATTTT
TRBD2	TRBV10-2	NA	TRBJ2-1	CASSLAVYNEQFF	TGCGCCAGCAGTCTAGCGGTTTACAATGAGCAGTTCTTC
NA	TRBV27	once	TRBJ1-3	CASSRGGTSGNTIYF	TGTGCCAGCAGTCGAGGGGGTACCTCTGGAAACACCATATATTTT
TRBD1	TRBV7-2	NA	TRBJ2-5	CASSFGTGGAETQYF	TGTGCCAGCAGCTTTGGGACAGGGGGCGCCGAGACCCAGTACTTC
NA	TRBV18	few	TRBJ1-1	CASFGQVMNTEAFF	TGTGCCAGCTTCGGACAAGTCATGAACACTGAAGCTTTCTTT
NA	TRBV24-1	NA	TRBJ2-2	CATSDSQASNTGELFF	TGTGCCACCAGTGATTCACAGGCTTCGAACACCGGGGAGCTGTTTTTT
TRBD1	TRBV7-8	NA	TRBJ1-3	CASSLEQGAFGNTIYF	TGTGCCAGCAGCTTAGAACAGGGGGCCTTTGGAAACACCATATATTTT
TRBD2	TRBV7-6	once	TRBJ2-5	CASSLGRGGGETQYF	TGTGCCAGCAGCTTAGGGCGGGGGGGCGGAGAGACCCAGTACTTC
TRBD2	TRBV25-1	NA	TRBJ2-5	CASSVWGGETQYF	TGTGCCAGCAGTGTATGGGGGGGAGAGACCCAGTACTTC
NA	TRBV7-9	NA	TRBJ1-6	CATGGGVGNSPLHF	TGTGCCACCGGTGGGGGCGTCGGTAATTCACCCCTCCACTTT
TRBD1	TRBV29-1	NA	TRBJ2-3	CSAEQGAADTQYF	TGCAGCGCCGAACAGGGGGCGGCAGATACGCAGTATTTT
NA	TRBV3-1/TRBV3-2	NA	TRBJ1-2	CASSQGQGLGGYTF	TGTGCCAGCAGCCAAGGGCAGGGTCTAGGGGGCTACACCTTC
NA	TRBV11-2	few	TRBJ2-7	CASSLTDSYEQYF	TGTGCCAGCAGCTTAACAGATAGCTACGAGCAGTACTTC
NA	TRBV19	NA	TRBJ1-4	CASSIGQGPEKLFF	TGTGCCAGTAGTATAGGGCAGGGGCCGGAAAAACTGTTTTTT
TRBD1	TRBV6-2/TRBV6-3	NA	TRBJ1-2	CASSYGGQGIMGYGYTF	TGTGCCAGCAGTTACGGCGGACAGGGAATCATGGGCTATGGCTACACCTTC
TRBD1	TRBV5-1	NA	TRBJ1-1	CASSLAIGQGRPEAFF	TGCGCCAGCAGCTTGGCAATTGGACAGGGAAGACCTGAAGCTTTCTTT
NA	TRBV6-1	NA	TRBJ1-6	CASSEREGSPLHF	TGTGCCAGCAGTGAACGGGAGGGGTCACCCCTCCACTTT
NA	TRBV5-6	NA	TRBJ2-6	CASSLGIGGGGANVLTF	TGTGCCAGCAGCTTGGGTATAGGGGGGGGTGGGGCCAACGTCCTGACTTTC
TRBD2	TRBV7-7	NA	TRBJ2-5	CASSPGLAGTQETQYF	TGTGCTAGCAGCCCCGGACTAGCGGGGACACAAGAGACCCAGTACTTC
TRBD2	TRBV19	NA	TRBJ2-2	CASSPGLAAGELFF	TGTGCCAGTAGTCCGGGACTAGCGGCCGGGGAGCTGTTTTTT
NA	TRBV7-2	NA	TRBJ1-1	CASRPEVGTEAFF	TGTGCCAGCAGGCCTGAGGTCGGCACTGAAGCTTTCTTT
NA	TRBV6-1	once	TRBJ1-1	CASSEVMGRDTEAFF	TGTGCCAGCAGTGAAGTGATGGGGAGGGACACTGAAGCTTTCTTT
NA	TRBV2	NA	TRBJ1-3	CASSEGAGANTIYF	TGTGCCAGCAGTGAAGGGGCAGGGGCAAACACCATATATTTT
NA	TRBV27	NA	TRBJ1-5	CASSLRDTPNQPQHF	TGTGCCAGCAGTCTCCGGGACACCCCCAATCAGCCCCAGCATTTT
NA	TRBV7-2	NA	TRBJ2-4	CASSLSRAYGIQYF	TGTGCCAGCAGCTTATCCAGGGCGTATGGCATTCAGTACTTC
NA	TRBV7-6	NA	TRBJ1-5	CASSLGSALNQPQHF	TGTGCCAGCAGCTTAGGGTCAGCGCTAAATCAGCCCCAGCATTTT
TRBD1	TRBV3-1/TRBV3-2	NA	TRBJ2-7	CASSQGTGGRYEQYF	TGTGCCAGCAGCCAGGGGACAGGGGGTAGATACGAGCAGTACTTC
NA	TRBV4-3	NA	TRBJ2-1	CASSSFPNEQFF	TGCGCCAGCAGCTCCTTCCCTAATGAGCAGTTCTTC
TRBD1	TRBV5-6	NA	TRBJ1-1	CASTFPTGANTEAFF	TGTGCCAGCACCTTCCCGACAGGGGCGAACACTGAAGCTTTCTTT
TRBD2	TRBV18	NA	TRBJ2-2	CASSPPGLAGTGELFF	TGTGCCAGCTCACCACCGGGACTAGCGGGCACCGGGGAGCTGTTTTTT
NA	TRBV5-6	NA	TRBJ2-5	CASSAGQQETQYF	TGTGCCAGCAGCGCTGGACAGCAAGAGACCCAGTACTTC
NA	TRBV5-1	NA	TRBJ2-1	CASSVQNNEQFF	TGCGCCAGCTCAGTACAAAACAATGAGCAGTTCTTC
NA	TRBV7-9	NA	TRBJ1-4	CAPPSEKLFF	TGTGCCCCCCCCAGTGAAAAACTGTTTTTT
TRBD2	TRBV10-3	NA	TRBJ2-3	CAIRGLAGPNTDTQYF	TGTGCCATCAGAGGACTAGCGGGACCTAACACAGATACGCAGTATTTT
NA	TRBV7-8	NA	TRBJ2-7	CASSLAYNYEQYF	TGTGCCAGCAGCTTAGCGTACAACTACGAGCAGTACTTC